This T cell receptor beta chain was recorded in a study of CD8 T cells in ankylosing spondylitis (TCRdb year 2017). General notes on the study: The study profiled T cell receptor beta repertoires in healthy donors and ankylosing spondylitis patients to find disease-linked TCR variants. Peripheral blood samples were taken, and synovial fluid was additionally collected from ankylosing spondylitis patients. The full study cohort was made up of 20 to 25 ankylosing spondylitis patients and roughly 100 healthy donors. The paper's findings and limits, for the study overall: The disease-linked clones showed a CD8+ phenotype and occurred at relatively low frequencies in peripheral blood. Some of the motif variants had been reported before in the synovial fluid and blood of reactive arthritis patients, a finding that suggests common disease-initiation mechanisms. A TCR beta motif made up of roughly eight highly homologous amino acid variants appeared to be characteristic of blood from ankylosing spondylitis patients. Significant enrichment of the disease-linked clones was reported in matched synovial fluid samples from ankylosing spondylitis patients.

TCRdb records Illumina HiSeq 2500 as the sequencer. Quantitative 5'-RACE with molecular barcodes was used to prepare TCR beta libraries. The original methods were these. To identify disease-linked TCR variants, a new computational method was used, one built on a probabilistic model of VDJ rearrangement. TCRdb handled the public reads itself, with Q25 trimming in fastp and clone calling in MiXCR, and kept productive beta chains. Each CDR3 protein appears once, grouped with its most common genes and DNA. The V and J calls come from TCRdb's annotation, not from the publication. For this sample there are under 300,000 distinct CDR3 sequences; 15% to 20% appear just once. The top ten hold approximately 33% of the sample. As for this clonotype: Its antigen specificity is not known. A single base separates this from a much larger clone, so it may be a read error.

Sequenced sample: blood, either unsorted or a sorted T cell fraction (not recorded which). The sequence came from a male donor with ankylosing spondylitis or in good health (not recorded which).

The bases are TGCGCCAGACGGGGTTACGAGCAGTACTTC. Its coded protein is CARRGYEQYF. The V and J segments used are TRBV5-1 and TRBJ2-7; the D segment could be TRBD2, given 5 matching bases. The germline V gene supplies CDR1 SGHRS and CDR2 YFSETQ. V loses 8 bases of germline sequence and J loses 4 bases, and the interval between the two ends is 7 bases. The CDR3 goes from the cysteine to the phenylalanine over 10 residues. Of the read, only the CDR3 DNA is kept; its 30 bases are in frame from base 1.